This record looks at one T cell receptor beta chain sequence and its context. The antigen is not known. The PCR had 60 Vbeta and 13 Jbeta primers. The assay was immunoSEQ multiplex PCR, and TCRdb's table has in-frame clones only and misses some. The sample has about 70,000 clones; 68% are singletons. This sample stems from a study of cytomegalovirus exposure and HLA in healthy donors. Overall study findings and caveats: It was only CMV serostatus that was available as immune exposure information.

Input material: PBMCs. The receptor was isolated from a man aged 40-55 years in good health and CMV-seropositive.

The CDR3 DNA reads TGTGCCAGCAGCGACAGGGAACTTAACAATGAGCAGTTCTTC. Protein: CASSDRELNNEQFF. This rearrangement joins TRBV9 to TRBJ2-1; a weak D match, TRBD1 (6 bases). This CDR3 comprises 14 residues. V dropped 3 bases and J dropped 5 bases, with 12 bases sitting between them. Germline-derived CDR1 and CDR2 are SGDLS and YYNGEE.